This T cell receptor (beta chain) was sequenced during a study of monozygotic twins with inflammatory bowel disease. The CDR3 is 17 amino acids. CDR1 and CDR2 from the germline V gene are SGHRS and YFSETQ. General study findings and limits: Heterogeneous immunosuppressive treatment regimens may have introduced variability into patient repertoires. Twins with IBD were found to have lower TCRbeta diversity (inverse Simpson) than healthy co-twins.

TCRdb processed the 5' RACE reads again and assigns one entry to each CDR3 protein, with no DNA. Its clone listing holds around 400,000 distinct CDR3 sequences. Concerning this clonotype itself: Antigen: not known.

Input material: blood. The chain joins TRBV5-1 to TRBJ2-2; TCRdb's D call, TRBD2, is unchecked because there is no DNA. The clonotype comes from a human donor with ulcerative colitis or Crohn's disease, or a healthy co-twin of an affected twin (not recorded which). This CDR3 reads CASSPGLAGGPTGELFF.